The T cell receptor (beta chain) described here comes from a study of blood T cell repertoires in COVID-19. At the level of the study: The samples span acute and convalescent COVID-19 from the United States, Italy and Spain. In each case, the material was cDNA or gDNA derived from T cells, B-cell-depleted T cells, or PBMCs.

The V and J ends lost 5 bases and 2 bases, in that order; junction bases with no gene match: 6. Germline V gene data show CDR1 as MNHEY and CDR2 as SVGAGI. The CDR3 covers 15 residues. Per the authors' pipeline: Amplification of reference gene primers provided the estimated nucleated cell counts. Profiling relied on immunoSEQ multiplex PCR, and the TCRdb table lists in-frame clones only, not all of them. That table supplies the V and J calls and clone size; D and trimming were determined from the DNA. The sample contains 200,000 to 250,000 clones, about 85% of which appear only once. The V gene is TRBV6-5, the J gene TRBJ2-4; TRBD1 matches at 7 bases. The sample was peripheral blood. This receptor was taken from a man aged 70-80 years with acute or convalescent COVID-19. The CDR3 nucleotides are TGTGCCAGCAGTCATTACAGGGGAACCAAAAACATTCAGTACTTC. Translation gives CASSHYRGTKNIQYF.